Presented here are 20 T cell receptor beta chains from one specimen sequenced in a study of cytomegalovirus exposure and HLA in healthy donors. This PCR relied on a set of 60 Vbeta primers and 13 Jbeta primers. Only in-frame clones appear in the TCRdb table, and some are missing; sequencing was by immunoSEQ multiplex PCR. The repertoire holds fewer than 200,000 clones, with roughly 75% as singletons. Sequencing input: PBMCs. All receptors come from a man younger than 35 in good health and CMV-seronegative.

The rearrangement uses TRBV27 and TRBJ2-1; the match to TRBD2 covers 14 bases. The V gene end was trimmed by 0 bases and the J gene end by 16 bases; junction bases not matched to a gene: 2. Germline V gene data show CDR1 as MNHEY and CDR2 as SMNVEV (reference sequence). CDR3 length equals 13 residues. CDR3 nucleotides: TGTGCCAGCAGTTTATCGACTAGCGGGAGGGCTTTCTTC. It codes for CASSLSTSGRAFF.

This sequence joins TRBV4-1 and TRBJ1-2; 8 bases fit TRBD1. With 1 base clipped from V and 5 bases from J, the junction kept 6 bases outside the gene matches. Per germline, CDR1 MGHRA and CDR2 YSYEKL. The CDR3 extends over 15 amino acids. The CDR3: CASSQGPGGEYGYTF. CDR3 DNA sequence: TGCGCCAGCAGCCAAGGGCCAGGGGGCGAATATGGCTACACCTTC.

This clone was observed a few times. The J gene is TRBJ2-7, the V gene TRBV10-3, with TRBD1 matching over 11 bases. The CDR3 consists of 13 residues. With 7 bases clipped from V and 5 bases from J, the junction kept 4 bases outside the gene matches. Per the germline V gene, CDR1 is ENHRY and CDR2 is SYGVKD. The CDR3 loop is CAITAGQGDEQYF. For the CDR3, the DNA is TGTGCCATCACCGCGGGACAGGGGGACGAGCAGTACTTC.

V usage is TRBV1 and J usage is TRBJ1-1; the table's D call TRBD1 went unverified against the DNA. TRBV1 is a recognized pseudogene. This CDR3 has 18 residues. The DNA of the CDR3 is TGCACCAGCAGCCAAGAACTTCGGGACAGGGTTTCGAACACTGAAGCTTTCTTT. This translates into CTSSQELRDRVSNTEAFF.

This clone was recorded only once. This chain uses TRBV27 with TRBJ2-5; the D gene is possibly TRBD2 (6 bases). The J call may be wrong; the DNA end is better matched by TRBJ2-7. This CDR3 is built from 16 residues. Germline CDR1 reads MNHEY; CDR2 reads SMNVEV (reference sequence). The CDR3 DNA follows: TGTGCCAGCAGTCCCTATCGGGGTATCACGGGGGACGAGCAGTACTTC. Translating it yields CASSPYRGITGDEQYF.

The chain is built from TRBV6-5 and TRBJ2-7; 9 bases align to TRBD1. CDR1 is MNHEY, CDR2 SVGAGI, per germline. V shed 7 bases and J 3 bases; nucleotides not matched to a gene: 7. This CDR3 comprises 14 residues. For the CDR3, the DNA is TGTGCCAGCACTACACAGGGGGCGGTCTACGAGCAGTACTTC. Translated, it gives CASTTQGAVYEQYF.

V and J are TRBV4-3 and TRBJ2-1, with 10 bases matching TRBD2. The length of the CDR3 is 15 residues. Germline values: CDR1 LGHNA, CDR2 YSLEER. Trimming removed 1 base from V and 6 bases from J; junction bases left unmatched: 3. In DNA, the CDR3 is TGCGCCAGCAGCCAAGGGCTAGCGGGAGTCAATGAGCAGTTCTTC. It codes for CASSQGLAGVNEQFF.

To note about this clone: Germline and junction disagree at one end, which may indicate a read error. The chain recombines TRBV10-1 with TRBJ2-2; 7 bases match TRBD1. The CDR3 has 14 residues. Germline-derived CDR1 and CDR2 are WNHNN and SYGVQD (reference sequence). CDR3 nucleotides: TGCGCCAGCAGTAGGGACAGCTCTTCTGGGGTGCTGTTTTTT. It yields the protein CASSRDSSSGVLFF.

This clone was observed a few times. This rearrangement joins TRBV14 to TRBJ2-7; D unclear. The CDR3 totals 13 residues. In germline, CDR1 is SGHDN, CDR2 FVKESK. V lost 6 bases to trimming and J lost 5 bases, with 14 bases between them. The CDR3 DNA follows: TGTGCCAGCAGAACCGACGAAGACAACGAGCAGTACTTC. This encodes CASRTDEDNEQYF.

This sequence joins TRBV30 and TRBJ2-5; perhaps TRBD1 as D (7 bases). The CDR3 spans 12 residues. Trimming cost V 1 base and J 7 bases, with 10 bases left between them. The V gene's germline CDR1 is GTSNPN and CDR2 SVGIG (reference sequence). The CDR3 sequence: CAWSAQGGTQYF. DNA of the CDR3: TGTGCCTGGAGTGCGCAGGGGGGGACCCAGTACTTC.

This chain links TRBV19 with TRBJ2-1; 11 bases line up with TRBD2. CDR1 LNHDA and CDR2 SQIVND come from the germline V gene (reference sequence). The CDR3 extends over 14 amino acids. J lost 6 bases, V lost 8 bases, and 6 bases had no gene match. CDR3 sequence reads: CASLGTSGGNEQFF. In nucleotides, the CDR3 is TGTGCCAGTCTAGGGACTAGCGGAGGCAATGAGCAGTTCTTC.

The rearrangement joins TRBV7-2 to TRBJ1-5; 7 nucleotides align to TRBD1. This CDR3 contains 15 residues. Germline CDR1 and CDR2: SGHTA and FQGNSA. Unmatched junction bases numbered 8, after V lost 1 base and J lost 8 bases. The CDR3 reads CASSLDSQGVKPQHF. For the CDR3, the DNA is TGTGCCAGCAGCTTAGATAGCCAGGGGGTAAAGCCCCAGCATTTT.

CDR3 DNA: TGTGCCAGCAGCTACAGCCCCAACCCCGTGGACACTGAAGCTTTCTTT. This codes for CASSYSPNPVDTEAFF. The chain carries TRBV6-5 and TRBJ1-1; no reliable D call. CDR1 and CDR2 (germline): MNHEY, SVGAGI. Between the trimmed V and J ends, which lost 6 bases and 3 bases, there was a span of 20 bases. There are 16 residues in the CDR3.

The chain uses TRBV4-1 and TRBJ2-1, with 9 bases matching TRBD2. CDR3 length: 15 residues. After removal of 4 bases from V and 10 bases from J, the junction contained 11 bases not matched to a gene. CDR1 MGHRA and CDR2 YSYEKL come from the germline V gene. Written as DNA, the CDR3 is TGCGCCAGCAGCCGGGCTAGCGGGGCCTCCAGGGAGCAGTTCTTC. It yields the protein CASSRASGASREQFF.

The CDR3, as DNA: TGTGCCAGCAGTGCCCGACTAGCGGGAGCCCTGGGGACCCAGTACTTC. It is translated as CASSARLAGALGTQYF. The chain links TRBV6-1 to TRBJ2-5, with 12 bases fitting TRBD2. The germline gives CDR1 MNHNS, CDR2 SASEGT. The CDR3 runs 16 residues. Trimming at V came to 4 bases and at J to 7 bases, leaving 10 bases not matched to a gene.

The CDR3 nucleotides are TGTGCCAGCAGCCCCCCGGGACAGGGGGCTGGTGAGCAGTTCTTC. It translates to CASSPPGQGAGEQFF. This chain joins TRBV7-8 and TRBJ2-1, with 12 bases identical to TRBD1. Per germline, CDR1 SGHVS and CDR2 FQNEAQ. CDR3 length: 15 residues. The J segment lost 9 bases and the V segment lost 5 bases, leaving 8 bases of the junction unmatched.

The chain has TRBV5-8 and TRBJ2-5, with D possibly being TRBD1 (7 bases). The CDR3 is 16 residues long. CDR1 and CDR2 (germline): SGHTS, YDEGEE. V lost 4 bases, J lost 4 bases, and 20 bases lay in between. The CDR3 here is CASSPRRDSTSETQYF. CDR3 bases: TGTGCCAGCAGCCCCAGGCGGGACAGTACATCAGAGACCCAGTACTTC.

This chain uses TRBV11-3 with TRBJ2-1, with D perhaps matching TRBD1 (5 bases). The V and J ends lost 1 base and 3 bases respectively, with 10 bases between them. The CDR3 has 15 amino acids. The V gene's germline CDR1 is SGHNT and CDR2 YENEEA. The CDR3 loop is CASSLGTTHYNEQFF. For the CDR3, the DNA is TGTGCCAGCAGCTTAGGGACAACCCACTACAATGAGCAGTTCTTC. The complete variable domain, with remaining parts taken from reference TRBV11-3 and TRBJ2-1, reads EAGVVQSPRYKIIEKKQPVAFWCNPISGHNTLYWYLQNLGQGPELLIRYENEEAVDDSQLPKDRFSAERLKGVDSTLKIQPAELGDSAVYLCASSLGTTHYNEQFFGPGTRLTVL.

This sequence joins TRBV5-4 and TRBJ1-2, with D perhaps matching TRBD1 (5 bases). CDR3 length equals 14 residues. The germline V and J ends were trimmed by 4 bases and 5 bases, with 15 bases remaining between them. Germline V CDR1 and CDR2: SGHNT, YYREEE (reference sequence). The CDR3 region has the DNA TGTGCCAGCAGCCCCCGGACCCAGGGTTATGGCTACACCTTC. Protein product: CASSPRTQGYGYTF.

This clone showed up just once. The rearrangement uses TRBV9 and TRBJ1-1; perhaps TRBD1 as D (5 bases). Trimming pared 3 bases from V and 3 bases from J, leaving 15 bases between. The germline gives CDR1 SGDLS, CDR2 YYNGEE. This CDR3 spans 15 amino acids. CDR3 DNA: TGTGCCAGCAGCGGGGGCCACCGGAAGGACACTGAAGCTTTCTTT. Encoded protein: CASSGGHRKDTEAFF.